The next 9 T cell receptor beta chains were all read from a single sample in a study of T-cell memory formation after mild COVID-19. Using its own MiXCR run on the 5' RACE reads, TCRdb lists one record per CDR3 protein. The data hold roughly 310,000 distinct CDR3 sequences, with approximately 15% observed a single time. Sequenced input: PBMCs or a T cell subset sorted from them (not recorded which). The receptors shown here come from a young man who had mild COVID-19 (a few samples of this study predate the infection). Cell type and time point are not known.

This chain connects TRBV5-5 to TRBJ1-1; 7 positions match TRBD1. V trimming: 4 bases; J trimming: 5 bases; junction bases outside the gene matches: 8. Germline-derived CDR1 and CDR2 are SGHKS and YYEKEE (reference sequence). The CDR3 totals 14 residues. This chain's CDR3 is CASSAEQGRTEAFF. CDR3 DNA: TGTGCCAGCAGCGCGGAACAGGGGAGGACTGAAGCTTTCTTT.

J is TRBJ2-7 and V is TRBV4-3; no clear D gene. The germline gives CDR1 LGHNA, CDR2 YSLEER. This CDR3 region has 15 residues. V lost 2 bases, J lost 0 bases, and 11 bases lay in between. The CDR3 here is CASSQHSGSSYEQYF. The CDR3, as DNA: TGCGCCAGCAGCCAACACTCCGGTTCCTCCTACGAGCAGTACTTC.

This clonotype was observed a handful of times. The V call is TRBV6-6, the J call TRBJ2-5, with 9 bases aligning to TRBD1. CDR1 MNHNY and CDR2 SVGAGI come from the germline V gene (reference sequence). The CDR3 sequence is 14 residues long. Trimming took 3 bases from V and 5 from J; bases not matched to a gene: 4. The CDR3 reads CASSYTGGTETQYF. The DNA for the CDR3 is TGTGCCAGCAGTTATACAGGGGGCACGGAGACCCAGTACTTC.

This clonotype was counted ten times or more. This chain links TRBV7-6 with TRBJ2-1; D may be TRBD2 (6 bases). V shed 2 bases and J shed 1 base, with 12 bases lying between them. Per the germline V gene, CDR1 is SGHVS and CDR2 is FNYEAQ. The CDR3 is 16 residues long. CDR3 DNA: TGTGCCAGCAGCTTATTGCCTCGGGAGTCCTACAATGAGCAGTTCTTC. Protein: CASSLLPRESYNEQFF.

This clonotype was counted between two and nine times. The chain carries TRBV4-2 and TRBJ2-3, with 7 bases lining up with TRBD1. CDR1 LGHNA and CDR2 YNFKEQ come from the germline V gene. V shed 1 base and J 0 bases; nucleotides not matched to a gene: 7. The CDR3 sequence is 17 residues long. CDR3 amino acids: CASSQGAGGASTDTQYF. The DNA for the CDR3 is TGTGCCAGCAGCCAAGGGGCAGGGGGAGCTAGCACAGATACGCAGTATTTT.

With respect to this clonotype: One junction end does not reproduce the germline sequence, and a read error may be involved. For the CDR3, the DNA is TGTGCCAGCAGCTTCGACCCCAGGACAGAGACCAATGAGCTGTTCTTC. Translating gives CASSFDPRTETNELFF. The gene calls are TRBV7-6 and TRBJ2-1; possible D gene TRBD1, 6 bases. The CDR3 length is 16 residues. Per the germline V gene, CDR1 is SGHVS and CDR2 is FNYEAQ.

This clonotype was detected a few times. The chain employs TRBV5-1 and TRBJ1-4, with D maybe TRBD1 (6 bases). The CDR3 length is 14 residues. V lost 5 bases, J lost 7 bases, and 15 bases lay in between. Germline V CDR1 and CDR2: SGHRS, YFSETQ. The CDR3 here is CASSQGPGGEKLFF. The CDR3 DNA reads TGCGCCAGCAGTCAGGGGCCTGGAGGTGAAAAACTGTTTTTT.

This clonotype came up a few times. The gene calls are TRBV20-1 and TRBJ1-2, with 10 bases fitting TRBD1. Unmatched junction bases numbered 15, after V lost 4 bases and J lost 4 bases. CDR3 size: 17 residues. In germline, CDR1 is DFQATT, CDR2 SNEGSKA (reference sequence). The CDR3 loop is CSATIIVDRGRGYGYTF. The CDR3 DNA reads as TGCAGTGCTACCATTATAGTTGACAGGGGGCGCGGCTATGGCTACACCTTC.

This clonotype was found a few times. The genes are TRBV15 and TRBJ2-2; 10 bases match TRBD1. The CDR3 totals 15 residues. Germline-derived CDR1 and CDR2 are LNHNV and YYDKDF (reference sequence). Trimming at V came to 3 bases and at J to 7 bases, leaving 5 bases not matched to a gene. Here the CDR3 reads CATSRDRGSGGELFF. The CDR3 coding sequence is TGTGCCACCAGCAGGGACAGGGGGTCAGGCGGGGAGCTGTTTTTT.